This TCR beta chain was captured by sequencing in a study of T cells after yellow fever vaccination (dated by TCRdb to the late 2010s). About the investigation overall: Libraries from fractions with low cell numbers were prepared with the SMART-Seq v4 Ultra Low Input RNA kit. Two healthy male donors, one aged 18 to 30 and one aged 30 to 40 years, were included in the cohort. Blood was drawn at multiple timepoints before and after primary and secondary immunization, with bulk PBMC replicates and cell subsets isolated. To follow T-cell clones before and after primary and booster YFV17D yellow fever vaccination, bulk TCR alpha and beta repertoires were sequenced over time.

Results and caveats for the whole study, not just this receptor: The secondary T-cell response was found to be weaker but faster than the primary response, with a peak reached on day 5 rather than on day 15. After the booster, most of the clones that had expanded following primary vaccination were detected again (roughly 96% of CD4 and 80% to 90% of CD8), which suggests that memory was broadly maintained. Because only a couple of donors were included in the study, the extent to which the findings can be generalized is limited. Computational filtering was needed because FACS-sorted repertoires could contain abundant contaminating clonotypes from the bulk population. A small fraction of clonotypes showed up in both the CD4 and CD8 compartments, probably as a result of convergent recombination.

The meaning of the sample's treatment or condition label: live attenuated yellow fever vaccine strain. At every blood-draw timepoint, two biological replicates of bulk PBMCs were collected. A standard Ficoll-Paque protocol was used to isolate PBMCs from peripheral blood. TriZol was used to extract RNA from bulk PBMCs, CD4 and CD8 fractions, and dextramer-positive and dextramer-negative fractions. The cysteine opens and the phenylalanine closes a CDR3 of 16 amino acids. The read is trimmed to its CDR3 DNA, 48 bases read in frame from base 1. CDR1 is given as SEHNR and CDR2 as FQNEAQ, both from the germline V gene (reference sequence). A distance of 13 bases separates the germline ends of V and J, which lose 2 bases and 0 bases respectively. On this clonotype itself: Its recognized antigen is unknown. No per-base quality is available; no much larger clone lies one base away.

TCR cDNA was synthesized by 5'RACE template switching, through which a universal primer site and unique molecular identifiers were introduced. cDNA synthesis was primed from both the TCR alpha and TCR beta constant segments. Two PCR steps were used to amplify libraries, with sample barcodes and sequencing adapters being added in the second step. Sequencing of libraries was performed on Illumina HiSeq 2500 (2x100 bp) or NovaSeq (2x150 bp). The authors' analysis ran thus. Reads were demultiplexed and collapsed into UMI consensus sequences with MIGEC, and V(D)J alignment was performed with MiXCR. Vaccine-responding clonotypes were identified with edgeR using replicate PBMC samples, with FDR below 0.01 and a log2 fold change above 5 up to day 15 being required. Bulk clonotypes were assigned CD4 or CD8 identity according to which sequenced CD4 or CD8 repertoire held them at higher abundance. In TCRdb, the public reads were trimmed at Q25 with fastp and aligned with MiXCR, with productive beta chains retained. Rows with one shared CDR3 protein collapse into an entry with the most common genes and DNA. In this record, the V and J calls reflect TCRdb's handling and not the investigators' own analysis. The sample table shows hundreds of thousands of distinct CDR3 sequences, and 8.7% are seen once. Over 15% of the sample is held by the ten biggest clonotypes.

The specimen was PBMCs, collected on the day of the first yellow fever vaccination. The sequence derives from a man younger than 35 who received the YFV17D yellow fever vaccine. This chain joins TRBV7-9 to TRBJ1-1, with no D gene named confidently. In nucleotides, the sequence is TGTGCCAGCAGCTTACCCCCGCGACTAATGAACACTGAAGCTTTCTTT. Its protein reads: CASSLPPRLMNTEAFF.